Listed below are T cell receptor beta chains from one sample, sequenced in a study of blood T cells in healthy people across ages. TCRdb independently ran MiXCR on the 5' RACE reads; one entry per CDR3 protein. Of nearly 800,000 distinct CDR3 sequences listed, just over 55% were seen once; the top ten hold about a quarter. Sequenced: blood. Receptor source: a man in his forties or fifties in good health. Each CDR3 is given with its conserved first and last residue. Fields, in order: V gene, J gene, clone size, D gene, CDR3 protein, CDR3 DNA. The D gene is left open where the match is weak. Clone size is not always given. Where it is, it says once, few, many or a class for expanded clones.

v_gene: TRBV4-2
j_gene: TRBJ2-1
abundance: NA
d_gene: TRBD2
CDR3aa: CASSQESGGSQGYEQFF
CDR3nt: TGTGCCAGCAGCCAAGAGTCGGGCGGGAGTCAGGGATATGAGCAGTTCTTC

v_gene: TRBV30
j_gene: TRBJ1-2
abundance: NA
d_gene: NA
CDR3aa: CAWSLKGLSDGYTF
CDR3nt: TGTGCCTGGAGTTTAAAGGGACTGTCCGATGGCTACACCTTC

v_gene: TRBV5-1
j_gene: TRBJ2-5
abundance: NA
d_gene: TRBD1
CDR3aa: CASSLTGQKQETQYF
CDR3nt: TGCGCCAGCAGCTTGACGGGACAGAAGCAAGAGACCCAGTACTTC

v_gene: TRBV6-5
j_gene: TRBJ1-5
abundance: NA
d_gene: NA
CDR3aa: CASSLGQKNQPQHF
CDR3nt: TGTGCCAGCAGTTTGGGGCAGAAGAATCAGCCCCAGCATTTT

v_gene: TRBV25-1
j_gene: TRBJ2-6
abundance: once
d_gene: TRBD1
CDR3aa: CAGQMPGANVLTF
CDR3nt: TGTGCGGGACAGATGCCTGGGGCCAACGTCCTGACTTTC

v_gene: TRBV7-9
j_gene: TRBJ2-5
abundance: few
d_gene: TRBD2
CDR3aa: CASSLAPGTSGRAYQETQYF
CDR3nt: TGTGCCAGCAGCTTAGCCCCCGGGACTAGCGGGAGAGCGTACCAAGAGACCCAGTACTTC

v_gene: TRBV7-9
j_gene: TRBJ2-7
abundance: NA
d_gene: NA
CDR3aa: CASSPGGSAVYHEQYF
CDR3nt: TGTGCCAGCAGCCCCGGCGGCAGCGCTGTCTACCACGAGCAGTACTTC

v_gene: TRBV7-9
j_gene: TRBJ2-7
abundance: NA
d_gene: NA
CDR3aa: CASRPGDNYNEQYF
CDR3nt: TGTGCCAGCAGGCCCGGAGATAACTACAATGAGCAGTACTTC

v_gene: TRBV20-1
j_gene: TRBJ2-1
abundance: NA
d_gene: TRBD2
CDR3aa: CSATGVAGANEQFF
CDR3nt: TGCAGTGCTACAGGGGTAGCGGGAGCCAATGAGCAGTTCTTC

v_gene: TRBV7-3
j_gene: TRBJ2-1
abundance: few
d_gene: NA
CDR3aa: CASSFRQGLVNEQFF
CDR3nt: TGTGCCAGCAGCTTTAGGCAGGGCCTAGTCAATGAGCAGTTCTTC

v_gene: TRBV20-1
j_gene: TRBJ1-1
abundance: NA
d_gene: NA
CDR3aa: CSAQTEPPEAFF
CDR3nt: TGCAGTGCTCAAACTGAACCCCCTGAAGCTTTCTTT

v_gene: TRBV30
j_gene: TRBJ2-5
abundance: NA
d_gene: TRBD2
CDR3aa: CAWTSGQETQYF
CDR3nt: TGTGCCTGGACTAGCGGCCAAGAGACCCAGTACTTC

v_gene: TRBV28
j_gene: TRBJ2-3
abundance: NA
d_gene: NA
CDR3aa: CASSYLKGESTDTQYF
CDR3nt: TGTGCCAGCAGCTACTTAAAAGGGGAGAGCACAGATACGCAGTATTTT

v_gene: TRBV20-1
j_gene: TRBJ2-5
abundance: many
d_gene: TRBD2
CDR3aa: CSARFPLAIQETQYF
CDR3nt: TGCAGTGCTAGATTCCCACTAGCGATCCAAGAGACCCAGTACTTC

v_gene: TRBV6-6
j_gene: TRBJ2-7
abundance: NA
d_gene: TRBD2
CDR3aa: CASSYGLAGGSEQYF
CDR3nt: TGTGCCAGCAGTTACGGACTAGCGGGAGGAAGTGAGCAGTACTTC

v_gene: TRBV20-1
j_gene: TRBJ2-5
abundance: few
d_gene: TRBD2
CDR3aa: CSARLWLAGRRSQETQYF
CDR3nt: TGCAGTGCCCGATTATGGCTAGCGGGAAGAAGAAGTCAAGAGACCCAGTACTTC

v_gene: TRBV4-1
j_gene: TRBJ2-7
abundance: NA
d_gene: TRBD1
CDR3aa: CASSHAGQGGRNEQYF
CDR3nt: TGCGCCAGCAGCCACGCCGGACAGGGCGGCCGCAATGAGCAGTACTTC

v_gene: TRBV28
j_gene: TRBJ2-7
abundance: NA
d_gene: TRBD1
CDR3aa: CASSFPGTGKWYEQYF
CDR3nt: TGTGCCAGCAGTTTCCCAGGGACAGGGAAGTGGTACGAGCAGTACTTC

v_gene: TRBV29-1
j_gene: TRBJ2-7
abundance: NA
d_gene: NA
CDR3aa: CSVRWGYNEQYF
CDR3nt: TGCAGCGTTCGGTGGGGTTACAATGAGCAGTACTTC

v_gene: TRBV28
j_gene: TRBJ2-7
abundance: NA
d_gene: NA
CDR3aa: CASGYGYEQYF
CDR3nt: TGTGCCTCAGGATACGGGTACGAGCAGTACTTC

v_gene: TRBV19
j_gene: TRBJ2-5
abundance: NA
d_gene: NA
CDR3aa: CASSPPGLRAETQYF
CDR3nt: TGTGCCAGTAGTCCACCGGGACTCCGAGCGGAGACCCAGTACTTC

v_gene: TRBV6-2/TRBV6-3
j_gene: TRBJ2-7
abundance: NA
d_gene: TRBD1
CDR3aa: CASSLYPGQGFSSSYEQYF
CDR3nt: TGTGCCAGCAGCCTATATCCGGGACAGGGGTTTTCATCGTCCTACGAGCAGTACTTC